This T cell receptor beta chain derives from a study of blood T cell repertoires in COVID-19. Turning to the study itself: PBMCs, B-cell-depleted T cells, or T cells were the source of the cDNA or gDNA that made up the material.

The authors' processing: Researchers report that nucleated cell counts were estimated from reference gene primer amplification. Some clones are missing from TCRdb's copy, which holds only in-frame ones; the method was immunoSEQ multiplex PCR. The V and J calls and clone size were taken over from that table, and D and trimming were inferred from the DNA. Among more than 85,000 clones listed, approximately 80% were seen once. The CDR3 consists of 16 residues. After removal of 3 bases from V and 5 bases from J, the junction contained 6 bases not matched to a gene. Germline assignment: CDR1 SGHRS and CDR2 YFSETQ. This clone was recorded only once.

The TCR sequence derives from a human donor in a cohort sampled during active COVID-19. The sample consisted of peripheral blood. The chain joins TRBV5-1 to TRBJ2-1; 12 bases match TRBD2. CDR3 region: CASSSRLAGVNNEQFF. In nucleotides, the CDR3 is TGCGCCAGCAGCTCCCGACTAGCGGGAGTGAACAATGAGCAGTTCTTC.